This paragraph reports one T cell receptor (beta chain). The antigen is not known. The sample comes from a study of graft-versus-host responses after intestinal transplantation. In the study overall: Every one of the recipients received anti-thymocyte globulin induction and afterwards took tacrolimus and steroids for 3 to 4 years.

Findings of the study overall: Individuals carrying graft-donor T cell macrochimerism showed high graft-versus-host to host-versus-graft clonal ratios in allografts.

Tissue from the graft was processed to free its intraepithelial and lamina propria lymphocytes. Method: immunoSEQ multiplex PCR; TCRdb's copy keeps in-frame clones and lacks some. The sample includes around 16,000 clones, under 85% seen only once; the top ten take roughly 8.2%. Germline V gene sequence: CDR1 SEHNR, CDR2 FQNEAQ (reference sequence). This CDR3 comprises 14 residues. The V end lost 2 bases, the J end lost 3 bases, and 11 bases lay between the germline ends. This TCR was sampled from a human patient who received an intestinal transplant, so some T cells may come from the graft donor. The source was ileum tissue, collected about 460 days after intestinal transplant. This chain connects TRBV7-9 to TRBJ2-7; the D is unclear. The CDR3 nucleotides are TGTGCCAGCAGCTTAAGTGGGCACCTCTACGAGCAGTACTTC. Translated: CASSLSGHLYEQYF.